This T cell receptor beta chain was found in a study of T cell clones after liver transplantation. Study-level points and caveats: Graft donor-reactive T cells possibly entered the graft instead of undergoing deletion. Donor-reactive sequences fell more than third party-reactive ones, suggesting partial deletion.

TCRdb's copy holds only in-frame clones and misses some; the assay was immunoSEQ multiplex PCR. This table has tens of thousands of clones, under 90% appearing once. CDR3 length equals 16 residues. V shed 6 bases, J shed 9 bases, and the junction held 17 bases outside the gene matches. Germline CDR1 is SEHNR and CDR2 is FQNEAQ (reference sequence). About this clone itself: The antigen is undetermined.

Thawed unstimulated PBMCs were FACS-sorted by CD3, CD4 and CD8 into two populations. Sequenced material: CD4+ T cells from blood, taken 12 months after liver transplant. The clonotype comes from a human patient who received a liver transplant. Some T cells could come from the graft donor. The J gene is TRBJ2-7, the V gene TRBV7-9; 10 positions agree with TRBD2. The CDR3 loop reads CASSPGGGLATTRQYF. In nucleotides, the CDR3 is TGTGCCAGCAGTCCTGGTGGGGGACTAGCGACTACGAGGCAGTACTTC.